Below, one T cell receptor (beta chain) is given with its context. Antigen unknown. The CDR3 is made up of 12 amino acids. The V gene end was trimmed by 6 bases and the J gene end by 3 bases; junction bases not matched to a gene: 5. Per the germline V gene, CDR1 is SQVTM and CDR2 is ANQGSEA. This entry belongs to a study of cytomegalovirus exposure and HLA in healthy donors. The study, taken as a whole, reports: Indistinguishable V segments, including TRBV6-2 and TRBV6-3, were excluded. Later analysis identified a missense DCLRE1C variant that was linked to TCR beta V- and J-gene trimming. Cytomegalovirus-associated TCR beta chains were listed, numbering more than 150. Presence/absence results assume similar sequencing depth per donor, which may not hold.

Primers included in the PCR were 60 Vbeta and 13 Jbeta primers. Only in-frame clones appear in the TCRdb table, and some are missing; sequencing was by immunoSEQ multiplex PCR. The sample contains over 200,000 clones, roughly 82% of which appear only once. This sequence was found in a man aged 40-50 years in good health and CMV-seropositive. The chain carries TRBV29-1 and TRBJ2-7, with 7 nucleotides matching TRBD2. Sample: PBMCs. CDR3 nucleotides: TGCAGCGTGGGGCTAGCGGTCTACGAGCAGTACTTC. Protein: CSVGLAVYEQYF.